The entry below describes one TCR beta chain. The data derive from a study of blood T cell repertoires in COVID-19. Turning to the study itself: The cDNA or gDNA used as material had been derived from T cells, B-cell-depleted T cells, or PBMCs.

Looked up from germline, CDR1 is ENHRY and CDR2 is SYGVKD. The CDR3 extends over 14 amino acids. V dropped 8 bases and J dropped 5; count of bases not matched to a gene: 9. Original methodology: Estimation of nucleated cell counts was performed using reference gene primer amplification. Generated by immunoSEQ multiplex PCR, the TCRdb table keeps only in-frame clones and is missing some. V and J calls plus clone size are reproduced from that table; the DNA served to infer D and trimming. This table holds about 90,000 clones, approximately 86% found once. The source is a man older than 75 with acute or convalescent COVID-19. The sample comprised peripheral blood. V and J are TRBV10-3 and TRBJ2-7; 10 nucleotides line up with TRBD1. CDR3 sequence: CAIGSGTGADEQYF. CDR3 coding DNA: TGTGCCATCGGGTCCGGGACAGGGGCCGACGAGCAGTACTTC.